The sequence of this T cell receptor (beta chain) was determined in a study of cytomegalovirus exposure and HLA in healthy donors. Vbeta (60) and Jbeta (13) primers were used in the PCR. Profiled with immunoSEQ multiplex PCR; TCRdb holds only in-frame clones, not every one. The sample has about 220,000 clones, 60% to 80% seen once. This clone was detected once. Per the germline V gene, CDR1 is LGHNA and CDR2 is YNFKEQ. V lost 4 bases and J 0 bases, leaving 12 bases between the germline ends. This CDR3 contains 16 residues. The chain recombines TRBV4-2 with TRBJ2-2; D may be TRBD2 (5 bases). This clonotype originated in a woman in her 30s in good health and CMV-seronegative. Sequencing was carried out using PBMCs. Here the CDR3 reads CASSLQAGANTGELFF. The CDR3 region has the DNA TGTGCCAGCAGCCTTCAAGCCGGGGCGAACACCGGGGAGCTGTTTTTT.